The present T cell receptor beta chain was sequenced within a study of T cell repertoires in cytomegalovirus infection. In TCRdb, the reads were re-called with MiXCR into one record per CDR3 protein. The table shows 900,000 to 950,000 distinct CDR3 sequences, with 31% occurring only once. CDR3 length: 15 amino acids. Trimming shortened V by 2 bases and J by 5 bases, and 13 bases separated the two germline ends. CDR1 and CDR2 (germline): MNHEY, SVGAGI. As for this clonotype: Its antigen is not identified.

This clonotype was sampled from a human donor in good health (CMV status not recorded). Some clones in this sample may be carry-over from other donors' samples. The chain uses TRBV6-5 and TRBJ2-1; unclear D gene. The sample consisted of cultured CD8+ T cells from PBMCs, taken from culture after CMV antigen stimulation. DNA of the CDR3: TGTGCCAGCAGTTACGCTAGTCAAGGCGACAATGAGCAGTTCTTC. Amino acids: CASSYASQGDNEQFF.